One sample yielded the 27 T cell receptor beta chains listed below, sequenced in a study of shared clonotypes between healthy human individuals. Only in-frame clones appear in the TCRdb table, and some are missing; sequencing was by immunoSEQ multiplex PCR. Seen here are over a million clones, 95% to 97% observed once, and the top ten hold roughly 1.2%. The sample was naive CD4+ T cells sorted from blood. Subset reported: CD45RA+ positively selected. The receptors originated from a man under 40 in good health.

This chain uses TRBV19 with TRBJ2-6; D is undetermined. In germline, CDR1 is LNHDA, CDR2 SQIVND (reference sequence). The CDR3 sequence is 16 residues long. V gave up 6 bases and J gave up 0 bases, with 12 bases separating them. CDR3 nucleotides: TGTGCCAGTAGGATTCTGGGGAACTCTGGGGCCAACGTCCTGACTTTC. It translates to CASRILGNSGANVLTF.

V and J are TRBV9 and TRBJ2-3; D is possibly TRBD2 (5 bases). The V and J ends lost 3 bases and 0 bases respectively, with 14 bases between them. The germline gives CDR1 SGDLS, CDR2 YYNGEE. The CDR3 is 16 residues long. The chain's CDR3 is CASSDGITVSTDTQYF. The DNA for the CDR3 is TGTGCCAGCAGCGACGGGATTACCGTCAGCACAGATACGCAGTATTTT. The full variable domain, in which reference TRBV9 and TRBJ2-3 provide the parts outside the CDR3, is DSGVTQTPKHLITATGQRVTLRCSPRSGDLSVYWYQQSLDQGLQFLIQYYNGEERAKGNILERFSAQQFPDLHSELNLSSLELGDSALYFCASSDGITVSTDTQYFGPGTRLTVL.

J is TRBJ1-3 and V is TRBV6-5; D is ambiguous. This CDR3 is built from 14 residues. Germline CDR1 is MNHEY and CDR2 is SVGAGI. V dropped 6 bases and J dropped 4 bases, with 13 bases sitting between them. Here the CDR3 reads CASSLGRNGNTIYF. The CDR3 DNA sequence: TGTGCCAGCAGCCTCGGGAGGAACGGAAACACCATATATTTT.

The chain employs TRBV9 and TRBJ2-2, with 10 bases matching TRBD2. The trim removed 0 bases at V and 5 bases at J, leaving 4 bases unmatched. CDR1 is SGDLS, CDR2 YYNGEE, per germline. The CDR3 totals 16 residues. DNA of the CDR3: TGTGCCAGCAGCGTAGGAGGGGGACTAGCGACCGGGGAGCTGTTTTTT. Protein sequence: CASSVGGGLATGELFF.

V gene TRBV7-2 combines with J gene TRBJ2-2; 11 bases align to TRBD2. CDR1 is SGHTA and CDR2 is FQGNSA in the germline V gene. This CDR3 contains 17 residues. The J segment lost 5 bases and the V segment lost 3 bases, leaving 8 bases of the junction unmatched. The CDR3 DNA is TGTGCCAGCAGCTTGGATAGCGGGAGGGTGGGGACCGGGGAGCTGTTTTTT. This encodes CASSLDSGRVGTGELFF.

The CDR3 reads CASSSDGGAKNIQYF. The CDR3 nucleotides read TGCGCCAGCAGCTCGGACGGGGGGGCCAAAAACATTCAGTACTTC. This chain joins TRBV4-3 and TRBJ2-4; 7 bases map to TRBD2. V lost 5 bases to trimming and J lost 1 base; unmatched junction nucleotides: 5. The CDR3 consists of 15 residues. Germline V lookup: CDR1 LGHNA, CDR2 YSLEER.

V and J are TRBV28 and TRBJ1-3, with 8 bases fitting TRBD1. V lost 6 bases and J lost 2; bases outside the gene matches: 3. This CDR3 contains 14 residues. The germline V gene has CDR1 MDHEN and CDR2 SYDVKM. The CDR3 reads CASRSTGAGNTIYF. The CDR3 region has the DNA TGTGCCAGCAGATCGACAGGGGCTGGAAACACCATATATTTT. Together with reference TRBV28 and TRBJ1-3, the CDR3 gives the full variable domain: DVKVTQSSRYLVKRTGEKVFLECVQDMDHENMFWYRQDPGLGLRLIYFSYDVKMKEKGDIPEGYSVSREKKERFSLILESASTNQTSMYLCASRSTGAGNTIYFGEGSWLTVV.

This clone was counted once. The chain employs TRBV6-1 and TRBJ2-1; 7 bases agree with TRBD2. CDR3 length equals 13 residues. CDR1 is MNHNS and CDR2 is SASEGT in the germline V gene. Trimming at V came to 4 bases and at J to 12 bases, leaving 9 bases not matched to a gene. CDR3 region: CASSATRERGQFF. CDR3 nucleotide sequence: TGTGCCAGCAGTGCCACCCGGGAGCGGGGGCAGTTCTTC.

Comments on this clone: The sample holds other DNA sequences that translate to the same CDR3. The chain is built from TRBV7-2 and TRBJ2-1; D not resolved. Germline V gives CDR1 SGHTA, CDR2 FQGNSA. Deletions cut 6 bases from V and 4 bases from J, with 4 bases between. The length of the CDR3 is 11 residues. In nucleotides, the CDR3 is TGTGCCAGCAGTCCGTACAATGAGCAGTTCTTC. Protein product: CASSPYNEQFF. Supplemented by reference TRBV7-2 and TRBJ2-1, the full variable domain reads GAGVSQSPSNKVTEKGKDVELRCDPISGHTALYWYRQSLGQGLEFLIYFQGNSAPDKSGLPSDRFSAERTGGSVSTLTIQRTQQEDSAVYLCASSPYNEQFFGPGTRLTVL.

Remarks on this clone: The same CDR3 arises from other DNA sequences in this sample as well. CDR3 bases: TGTGCCAGCAGCGTAGCAGGCTCCTACAATGAGCAGTTCTTC. Encoded protein: CASSVAGSYNEQFF. The chain couples TRBV9 to TRBJ2-1; D is uncertain. This CDR3 has 14 amino acids. Per the germline V gene, CDR1 is SGDLS and CDR2 is YYNGEE. V was pared by 0 bases and J by 0 bases, with 4 bases between.

The genes are TRBV21-1 and TRBJ1-2; the table gives TRBD1 as D, unverified against the DNA. TRBV21-1 is reported as a pseudogene. There are 15 residues in the CDR3. The CDR3: CASSAGTGMWHGYTF. The CDR3 coding sequence is TGTGCCAGCAGCGCGGGGACAGGGATGTGGCATGGCTACACCTTC.

The genes are TRBV12-5 and TRBJ1-1, with D perhaps matching TRBD1 (6 bases). Germline V lookup: CDR1 LGHNT, CDR2 FRNRAP. V shed 5 bases and J shed 6 bases, with 13 bases lying between them. There are 13 residues in the CDR3. CDR3 DNA: TGTGCTAGTGGTATCAAGGGGGGCTCTGAAGCTTTCTTT. Residues: CASGIKGGSEAFF. The full variable domain, rest sourced from reference TRBV12-5 and TRBJ1-1, is DARVTQTPRHKVTEMGQEVTMRCQPILGHNTVFWYRQTMMQGLELLAYFRNRAPLDDSGMPKDRFSAEMPDATLATLKIQPSEPRDSAVYFCASGIKGGSEAFFGQGTRLTVV.

V is TRBV19 and J is TRBJ2-2; no clear D. Germline V gene data show CDR1 as LNHDA and CDR2 as SQIVND (reference sequence). This CDR3 has 14 amino acids. The ends were cut back, 6 bases at V and 3 bases at J, with 11 bases in the middle. The CDR3 spells CASRDLGDTGELFF. The CDR3 nucleotides read TGTGCCAGTAGAGATTTAGGTGACACCGGGGAGCTGTTTTTT.

V gene TRBV2 combines with J gene TRBJ1-2, with no clear D. CDR3 length: 13 amino acids. V was pared by 3 bases and J by 4 bases, with 9 bases between. Germline V gives CDR1 SNHLY, CDR2 FYNNEI. The CDR3 here is CASSDWETYGYTF. CDR3 nucleotide sequence: TGTGCCAGCAGTGATTGGGAAACCTATGGCTACACCTTC.

CDR3 nucleotide sequence: TGTGCCAGCAGCCCCGGAGGATTGCCTGCCTACGAGCAGTACTTC. Protein sequence: CASSPGGLPAYEQYF. The chain couples TRBV7-9 to TRBJ2-7; the D gene is possibly TRBD2 (5 bases). The V end was cut by 5 bases, the J end by 2 bases, with 16 bases between. CDR1 is SEHNR and CDR2 is FQNEAQ in the germline V gene (reference sequence). This CDR3 is 15 amino acids long.

The chain carries TRBV14 and TRBJ2-3, with 13 bases lining up with TRBD2. CDR3 length: 17 residues. Germline-derived CDR1 and CDR2 are SGHDN and FVKESK. The V and J ends lost 5 bases and 4 bases, in that order; junction bases with no gene match: 9. This CDR3 is CASSATSGRSGADTQYF. The CDR3 bases are TGTGCCAGCAGCGCGACTAGCGGGAGGTCGGGTGCAGATACGCAGTATTTT.

V gene TRBV7-2 combines with J gene TRBJ2-2; D not certain. With 5 bases removed from V and 3 bases from J, the gap between germline ends came to 10 bases. There are 14 residues in the CDR3. Germline V gene sequence: CDR1 SGHTA, CDR2 FQGNSA. The chain's CDR3 is CASSRDGYTGELFF. CDR3 in DNA: TGTGCCAGCAGCCGAGACGGATACACCGGGGAGCTGTTTTTT. The full variable domain, in which reference TRBV7-2 and TRBJ2-2 provide the parts outside the CDR3, is GAGVSQSPSNKVTEKGKDVELRCDPISGHTALYWYRQSLGQGLEFLIYFQGNSAPDKSGLPSDRFSAERTGGSVSTLTIQRTQQEDSAVYLCASSRDGYTGELFFGEGSRLTVL.

This clone was seen only once. The V gene is TRBV6-1, the J gene TRBJ1-4; unclear D gene. The germline V and J ends were trimmed by 1 base and 10 bases, with 10 bases remaining between them. Germline lookup yields CDR1 MNHNS and CDR2 SASEGT. The CDR3 spans 13 residues. The CDR3 DNA reads TGTGCCAGCAGTGAAGGGTTTGTTGGAAAACTGTTTTTT. It translates to CASSEGFVGKLFF.

V usage is TRBV9 and J usage is TRBJ1-3; 10 nucleotides align to TRBD1. Germline V gene data show CDR1 as SGDLS and CDR2 as YYNGEE. This CDR3 region has 17 residues. V shed 0 bases and J 3 bases; nucleotides not matched to a gene: 6. CDR3 in amino acids: CASSVGRDRGHGNTIYF. The DNA for the CDR3 is TGTGCCAGCAGCGTAGGGAGGGACAGGGGCCATGGAAACACCATATATTTT.

A word on this clone: Other DNA sequences in the sample encode the same CDR3. This sequence joins TRBV9 and TRBJ2-7; D is unclear. Trimming pared 0 bases from V and 2 bases from J, leaving 9 bases between. The CDR3 consists of 14 residues. The germline CDR1 and CDR2 sequences are SGDLS and YYNGEE. The DNA of the CDR3 is TGTGCCAGCAGCGTAGGGACCTCCCCCTACGAGCAGTACTTC. Its protein is CASSVGTSPYEQYF.

The CDR3 protein is CASSPRVVLNTGELFF. DNA of the CDR3: TGCGCCAGCAGTCCACGTGTAGTACTGAACACCGGGGAGCTGTTTTTT. The V call is TRBV5-1, the J call TRBJ2-2; D unresolved. CDR3 length equals 16 residues. The ends were cut back, 5 bases at V and 1 base at J, with 15 bases in the middle. Germline V gives CDR1 SGHRS, CDR2 YFSETQ.

The chain combines TRBV11-2 with TRBJ2-1; 10 positions match TRBD2. This CDR3 spans 16 amino acids. The V gene end was trimmed by 1 base and the J gene end by 9 bases; junction bases not matched to a gene: 9. CDR1 and CDR2 (germline): SGHAT, FQNNGV. The DNA of the CDR3 is TGTGCCAGCAGCTTAGGTACTAGCGGGATTTTGGCTGAGCAGTTCTTC. Translated: CASSLGTSGILAEQFF.

The chain combines TRBV6-5 with TRBJ1-4, with 8 bases lining up with TRBD1. Germline V gene data show CDR1 as MNHEY and CDR2 as SVGAGI. CDR3 length: 14 residues. Germline trimming cut 6 bases from V and 8 bases from J; bases unmatched to any gene: 8. CDR3 bases: TGTGCCAGCAGGGACAGGGTTTTAGGGGAAAAACTGTTTTTT. This gives the protein CASRDRVLGEKLFF.

This chain connects TRBV13 to TRBJ2-7; 10 bases fit TRBD2. The CDR3 runs to 17 residues. The trim removed 1 base at V and 0 bases at J, leaving 6 bases unmatched. In germline, CDR1 is PRHDT, CDR2 FYEKMQ (reference sequence). Here the CDR3 reads CASSLAGTSDLSYEQYF. CDR3 coding DNA: TGTGCCAGCAGCTTAGCTGGGACTAGCGACCTCTCCTACGAGCAGTACTTC.

The V and J genes are TRBV7-6 and TRBJ2-3; 8 bases match TRBD2. This CDR3 is built from 18 residues. Trimming cost V 1 base and J 3 bases; bases outside gene matches: 12. CDR1 is SGHVS, CDR2 FNYEAQ, per germline. The CDR3 sequence is CASSLGSGSFMRTDTQYF. The CDR3 coding sequence is TGTGCCAGCAGCTTAGGGAGCGGGAGCTTTATGAGGACAGATACGCAGTATTTT.

The chain employs TRBV6-6 and TRBJ2-2, with D perhaps TRBD1 or TRBD2 (5 bases each). In germline, CDR1 is MNHNY, CDR2 SVGAGI (reference sequence). There are 16 residues in the CDR3. With 5 bases removed from V and 0 bases from J, the gap between germline ends came to 13 bases. The CDR3 loop is CASSSPGTANTGELFF. The CDR3 region has the DNA TGTGCCAGCAGTAGTCCCGGGACGGCGAACACCGGGGAGCTGTTTTTT.

DNA of the CDR3: TGCAGTGTTCAGAAAGAGACCCAGTACTTC. The encoded protein is CSVQKETQYF. This rearrangement joins TRBV20-1 to TRBJ2-5; no reliable D call. In germline, CDR1 is DFQATT, CDR2 SNEGSKA (reference sequence). Trimming left V 7 bases short and J 3 bases short, with 6 bases between. The CDR3 spans 10 residues.